What follows are 4 T cell receptor beta chains derived from one specimen sequenced in a study of CD8 T cells in Susac syndrome. RNA totalling roughly 0.5 to 1 ug underwent reverse transcription with random hexamers. TCRdb recomputed calls from the immunoSEQ multiplex PCR reads with MiXCR, one row per CDR3 protein. The sample shows about 180,000 distinct CDR3 sequences, roughly 94% of them seen only once. Material for sequencing was CD4+ T cells from PBMCs. All receptors come from a human donor with Susac syndrome.

The chain links TRBV11-2 to TRBJ2-1; 9 bases line up with TRBD1. Losses at the gene ends were 5 bases for V and 7 bases for J; bases not matched to a gene: 9. Germline V gene data show CDR1 as SGHAT and CDR2 as FQNNGV. This CDR3 has 15 amino acids. CDR3 region: CASSTSPGTGNEQFF. As DNA, the CDR3 is TGTGCCAGCAGCACCTCCCCCGGGACAGGGAATGAGCAGTTCTTC.

The chain employs TRBV30 and TRBJ2-3; possible D gene TRBD2, 5 bases. The CDR3 is 11 amino acids. Germline V gene lookup returns CDR1 GTSNPN and CDR2 SVGIG (reference sequence). Trimming took off 7 bases at V and 3 bases at J, with 8 bases between the two ends. The chain's CDR3 is CASEGTDTQYF. The CDR3 region has the DNA TGTGCCTCCGAGGGTACAGATACGCAGTATTTT.

The J gene is TRBJ2-2, the V gene TRBV7-9; maybe TRBD1 (6 bases). Germline loops: CDR1 SEHNR, CDR2 FQNEAQ (reference sequence). This CDR3 contains 14 residues. The germline V and J ends were trimmed by 3 bases and 6 bases, with 11 bases remaining between them. DNA for the CDR3: TGTGCCAGCAGCTTCTCAAACAGGGCCGGGGAGCTGTTTTTT. It translates to CASSFSNRAGELFF.

The CDR3 loop is CASRTGNNQPQHF. The CDR3 DNA reads as TGTGCCAGCAGAACAGGGAACAATCAGCCCCAGCATTTT. J is TRBJ1-5 and V is TRBV12-3 or TRBV12-4, with a possible D match to TRBD1 (6 bases). V shed 6 bases and J shed 3 bases, with 9 bases lying between them. The CDR3 length is 13 residues.